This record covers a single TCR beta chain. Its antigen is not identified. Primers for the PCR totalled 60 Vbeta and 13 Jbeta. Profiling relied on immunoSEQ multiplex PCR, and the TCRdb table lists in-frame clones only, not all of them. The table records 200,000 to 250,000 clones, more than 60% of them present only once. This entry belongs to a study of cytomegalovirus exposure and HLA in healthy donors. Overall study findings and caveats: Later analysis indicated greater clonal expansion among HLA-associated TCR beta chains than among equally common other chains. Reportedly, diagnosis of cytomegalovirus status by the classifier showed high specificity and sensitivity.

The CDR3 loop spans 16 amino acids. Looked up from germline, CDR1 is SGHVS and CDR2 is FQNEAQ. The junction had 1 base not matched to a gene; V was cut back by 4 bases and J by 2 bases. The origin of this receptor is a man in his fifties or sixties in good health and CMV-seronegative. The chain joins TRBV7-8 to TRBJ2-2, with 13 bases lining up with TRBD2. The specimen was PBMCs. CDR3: CASSSGLAGNTGELFF. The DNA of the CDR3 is TGTGCCAGCAGCTCGGGACTAGCGGGAAACACCGGGGAGCTGTTTTTT.